A single sample gave rise to the 9 T cell receptor beta chains below, sequenced in a study of shared clonotypes between healthy human individuals. Profiled with immunoSEQ multiplex PCR; TCRdb holds only in-frame clones, not every one. The sample yields millions of clones, about 95% seen once. The specimen was naive CD4+ T cells sorted from blood. Noted subset: CD45RA+ positively selected. The receptors were gathered from a young man in good health.

This clone occurred a few times. The chain joins TRBV7-3 to TRBJ2-2, with 15 bases fitting TRBD2. J lost 7 bases, V lost 5 bases, and 5 bases had no gene match. The CDR3 sequence is 16 residues long. Germline assignment: CDR1 SGHTA and CDR2 FQGTGA. CDR3 DNA sequence: TGTGCCAGCAGCCCCGGACTAGCGGGGGGGAACGGGGAGCTGTTTTTT. Protein: CASSPGLAGGNGELFF.

The gene calls are TRBV30 and TRBJ2-6; no firm D call. The CDR3 extends over 16 amino acids. CDR1 GTSNPN and CDR2 SVGIG come from the germline V gene (reference sequence). Trimming removed 0 bases at V and 0 bases at J, with 9 bases between. CDR3 sequence reads: CAWSVGFLSGANVLTF. In DNA form, the CDR3 reads TGTGCCTGGAGTGTAGGGTTCCTCTCTGGGGCCAACGTCCTGACTTTC.

This CDR3 is CASSELRGGNQPQHF. CDR3 bases: TGTGCCAGCAGTGAACTCAGGGGCGGCAATCAGCCCCAGCATTTT. The chain couples TRBV6-1 to TRBJ1-5; perhaps TRBD1 as D (6 bases). This CDR3 region has 15 residues. Trimming shortened V by 2 bases and J by 2 bases, and 10 bases separated the two germline ends. CDR1 and CDR2 (germline): MNHNS, SASEGT.

V and J are TRBV11-3 and TRBJ2-5, with unresolved D. CDR1 is SGHNT, CDR2 YENEEA, per germline. Trimming shortened V by 3 bases and J by 5 bases, and 13 bases separated the two germline ends. CDR3 size: 14 residues. Written as DNA, the CDR3 is TGTGCCAGCAGCTTGGCTCCTCCTGGGGAGACCCAGTACTTC. This encodes CASSLAPPGETQYF.

In this sample, this clone turned up many times. The V and J genes are TRBV5-1 and TRBJ1-1; no clear D. The ends were cut back, 6 bases at V and 1 base at J, with 19 bases in the middle. This CDR3 has 16 amino acids. From germline, CDR1 is SGHRS and CDR2 YFSETQ. CDR3 sequence (DNA): TGCGCCAGCACCCAAACCGTACAGAGATCGAACACTGAAGCTTTCTTT. Its translation is CASTQTVQRSNTEAFF.

The chain is built from TRBV6-5 and TRBJ2-7; D is ambiguous. Germline lookup yields CDR1 MNHEY and CDR2 SVGAGI. The CDR3 runs to 15 residues. Trimming removed 0 bases at V and 0 bases at J, with 9 bases between. The CDR3 DNA reads as TGTGCCAGCAGTTACTCGAATCACTTCTCCTACGAGCAGTACTTC. As protein: CASSYSNHFSYEQYF.

Of note for this clone: This CDR3 is also generated by other DNA sequences in the sample. The V and J genes are TRBV7-2 and TRBJ1-2; D not certain. The V end lost 5 bases, the J end lost 2 bases, and 6 bases lay between the germline ends. The CDR3 loop spans 12 amino acids. CDR1 and CDR2 (germline): SGHTA, FQGNSA. CDR3 sequence: CASSLSNYGYTF. CDR3 DNA: TGTGCCAGCAGCCTTTCAAACTATGGCTACACCTTC.

This chain uses TRBV6-6 with TRBJ2-2; D could derive from TRBD1 or TRBD2 (6 bases each). V lost 10 bases and J 3 bases, leaving 15 bases between the germline ends. Germline V lookup: CDR1 MNHNY, CDR2 SVGAGI (reference sequence). CDR3 length: 14 residues. The DNA of the CDR3 is TGTGCCACAGGGGCAGCGGGCGACACCGGGGAGCTGTTTTTT. Translating gives CATGAAGDTGELFF.

A remark on this clone: A junction boundary mismatches the germline segment, possibly from a read error. The rearrangement links TRBV6-1 to TRBJ2-3; D unresolved. Germline V gene sequence: CDR1 MNHNS, CDR2 SASEGT. The CDR3 covers 14 residues. CDR3 protein: CVSSEANFPDTQYF. DNA of the CDR3: TGTGTCAGCAGTGAAGCTAACTTCCCAGATACGCAGTATTTT.